This T cell receptor (beta chain) is drawn from a study of siplizumab effects on memory and regulatory T cells. Whole-study findings and limits: Proof of suppressive function in proliferating Tregs from siplizumab cultures was not established. The mean Treg-derived percentage of mappable alloreactive CD4+ clones was 60% to 80% with siplizumab compared with approximately 25% in controls.

Method: immunoSEQ multiplex PCR; TCRdb's copy keeps in-frame clones and lacks some. The table includes about 85,000 clones, roughly 94% detected once. Concerning this clone itself: Antigen: not known.

Germline assignment: CDR1 MDHEN and CDR2 SYDVKM. V was pared by 6 bases and J by 5 bases, with 10 bases of the junction left unmatched. The CDR3 is made up of 14 amino acids. The source of this sequence is a human donor in good health. The sample taken for sequencing was CD8+ T cells sorted from blood. This chain links TRBV28 with TRBJ2-7, with 7 bases identical to TRBD1. CDR3 sequence reads: CASSPDRVGNEQYF. The CDR3 DNA is TGTGCCAGCAGCCCCGACAGGGTCGGGAACGAGCAGTACTTC.